The next 26 T cell receptor beta chains were all read from a single sample in a study of blood T cell repertoires in COVID-19. Assay: immunoSEQ multiplex PCR; the TCRdb copy retains only in-frame clones and omits some. In the table there are roughly 100,000 clones, roughly 76% of which are singletons. The sequenced sample was peripheral blood. The receptors here all came from an older man with COVID-19, enrolled during active disease.

This chain links TRBV5-1 with TRBJ2-2; 7 bases match TRBD2. Germline V gene sequence: CDR1 SGHRS, CDR2 YFSETQ. The CDR3 sequence is 16 residues long. V lost 0 bases and J lost 2; bases outside the gene matches: 4. The CDR3 DNA sequence: TGCGCCAGCAGCTTGGACGGGGGACTAAACACCGGGGAGCTGTTTTTT. Amino acid sequence: CASSLDGGLNTGELFF.

The chain couples TRBV5-1 to TRBJ2-7, with D perhaps TRBD2 (6 bases). Trimming cost V 0 bases and J 4 bases, with 14 bases left between them. Germline assignment: CDR1 SGHRS and CDR2 YFSETQ. This CDR3 spans 15 amino acids. CDR3 in DNA: TGCGCCAGCAGCTTGGTGGTGACTAGTAAGTACGAGCAGTACTTC. It specifies CASSLVVTSKYEQYF.

The CDR3 here is CAWSVQRVGTSYEQYF. The CDR3 bases are TGTGCCTGGAGTGTACAGAGGGTAGGTACTTCCTACGAGCAGTACTTC. The J gene is TRBJ2-7, the V gene TRBV30; D is perhaps TRBD2 (5 bases). The CDR3 is 16 amino acids. CDR1 is GTSNPN and CDR2 is SVGIG in the germline V gene (reference sequence). Deletions cut 0 bases from V and 1 base from J, with 16 bases between.

V usage is TRBV12-3 or TRBV12-4 and J usage is TRBJ1-2, with D hard to call. The V end was cut by 2 bases, the J end by 7 bases, with 8 bases between. This CDR3 spans 12 amino acids. DNA for the CDR3: TGTGCCAGCAGTTTATGGGGAGGTGGCTACACCTTC. It yields the protein CASSLWGGGYTF.

The chain employs TRBV19 and TRBJ2-3, with 7 bases that match TRBD1. Germline values: CDR1 LNHDA, CDR2 SQIVND (reference sequence). The CDR3 covers 14 residues. V shed 4 bases, J shed 2 bases, and the junction held 3 bases outside the gene matches. The CDR3 region is CASSKGAITDTQYF. DNA of the CDR3: TGTGCCAGTAGTAAGGGGGCGATCACAGATACGCAGTATTTT.

The V and J genes are TRBV19 and TRBJ2-5; D may be TRBD1 (6 bases). Deletions cut 10 bases from V and 5 bases from J, with 17 bases between. Germline CDR1 reads LNHDA; CDR2 reads SQIVND (reference sequence). The CDR3 is 13 amino acids. The CDR3: CATALQGTETQYF. The CDR3 coding sequence is TGTGCCACCGCCTTACAGGGTACGGAGACCCAGTACTTC.

This chain links TRBV3-1 (or the pseudogene TRBV3-2) with TRBJ1-5, with 7 bases identical to TRBD1. Trimming removed 4 bases from V and 1 base from J; junction bases left unmatched: 1. From germline, CDR1 is LGHDT and CDR2 YNNKEL (reference sequence). The CDR3 consists of 14 residues. In nucleotides, the CDR3 is TGTGCCAGCAGCCCACAGGGGAGCAATCAGCCCCAGCATTTT. Protein sequence: CASSPQGSNQPQHF.

A few counts support this clone. V and J are TRBV12-5 and TRBJ1-6, with D perhaps TRBD1 (6 bases). The length of the CDR3 is 14 residues. Germline assignment: CDR1 LGHNT and CDR2 FRNRAP. V was shortened by 4 bases and J by 4 bases, with 8 bases between the two germline ends. CDR3 loop: CASGSDSYNSPLHF. In DNA form, the CDR3 reads TGTGCTAGTGGTTCGGACAGTTATAATTCACCCCTCCACTTT.

As DNA, the CDR3 is TGTGCCAGCAGCCAAGGGACAGGGTCCGAGGTTGGGAATTCACCCCTCCACTTT. Encoded protein: CASSQGTGSEVGNSPLHF. The genes are TRBV4-2 and TRBJ1-6; 8 bases agree with TRBD1. The CDR3 contains 18 residues. Germline V lookup: CDR1 LGHNA, CDR2 YNFKEQ. Trimming cost V 1 base and J 7 bases; bases outside gene matches: 12.

J is TRBJ1-5 and V is TRBV30; 9 bases agree with TRBD1. CDR1 is GTSNPN, CDR2 SVGIG, per germline (reference sequence). The CDR3 extends over 14 amino acids. The junction had 8 bases not matched to a gene; V was cut back by 4 bases and J by 7 bases. The DNA for the CDR3 is TGTGCCTGGACCACAGGGGGCGCGGGGCAGCCCCAGCATTTT. Translation gives CAWTTGGAGQPQHF.

V gene TRBV18 combines with J gene TRBJ2-7; 8 nucleotides match TRBD1. Germline CDR1 reads KGHSH; CDR2 reads LQKENI. J was trimmed by 2 bases and V by 1 base; bases with no gene match: 4. The CDR3 length is 15 residues. The DNA of the CDR3 is TGTGCCAGCTCACCACGAGGACAGGGACCCTACGAGCAGTACTTC. Its translation is CASSPRGQGPYEQYF.

This rearrangement joins TRBV5-4 to TRBJ1-2; D is ambiguous. Germline-derived CDR1 and CDR2 are SGHNT and YYREEE (reference sequence). This CDR3 region has 14 residues. V shed 3 bases and J shed 7 bases, with 16 bases lying between them. CDR3 loop: CASSSRIGFGGYTF. CDR3 coding DNA: TGTGCCAGCAGCTCGCGGATTGGGTTCGGTGGCTACACCTTC. The full variable domain, with the rest looked up from reference TRBV5-4 and TRBJ1-2, is ETGVTQSPTHLIKTRGQQVTLRCSSQSGHNTVSWYQQALGQGPQFIFQYYREEENGRGNFPPRFSGLQFPNYSSELNVNALELDDSALYLCASSSRIGFGGYTFGSGTRLTVV.

CDR3 protein: CASSHSTHTGEGTEAFF. In nucleotides, the CDR3 is TGCGCCAGCAGCCATAGCACTCATACAGGGGAAGGGACTGAAGCTTTCTTT. The gene calls are TRBV4-1 and TRBJ1-1; TRBD1 matches 7 bases. J lost 5 bases, V lost 3 bases, and 15 bases had no gene match. In germline, CDR1 is MGHRA, CDR2 YSYEKL. The CDR3 extends over 17 amino acids.

The chain joins TRBV18 to TRBJ2-1; possibly TRBD2 for D (6 bases). The germline V gene has CDR1 KGHSH and CDR2 LQKENI. The CDR3 covers 15 residues. Trimming stripped 1 base from V and 6 bases from J, with 13 bases between. The CDR3 sequence is CASSPLFVGGNEQFF. For the CDR3, the DNA is TGTGCCAGCTCACCACTATTCGTGGGGGGCAATGAGCAGTTCTTC. The full variable domain, with the rest looked up from reference TRBV18 and TRBJ2-1, is NAGVMQNPRHLVRRRGQEARLRCSPMKGHSHVYWYRQLPEEGLKFMVYLQKENIIDESGMPKERFSAEFPKEGPSILRIQQVVRGDSAAYFCASSPLFVGGNEQFFGPGTRLTVL.

CDR3 nucleotide sequence: TGTGCCAGCTTCAGAGGGGGAGAGACCCAGTACTTC. This sequence encodes CASFRGGETQYF. The chain joins TRBV18 to TRBJ2-5; D might be TRBD1 (6 bases). The germline V and J ends were trimmed by 7 bases and 4 bases, with 10 bases remaining between them. CDR3 size: 12 residues. Germline V gene sequence: CDR1 KGHSH, CDR2 LQKENI.

At least ten counts were recorded for this clone. One end of the junction is discordant with germline, which a read error may explain. J is TRBJ2-7 and V is TRBV6-5, with TRBD1 matching 8 bases. CDR3 length: 14 amino acids. Germline V CDR1 and CDR2: MNHEY, SVGAGI. CDR3 region: CASTPTRQGKSQSF. CDR3 DNA sequence: TGTGCCAGCACCCCGACAAGACAGGGGAAGTCCCAGTCCTTC.

The chain couples TRBV5-1 to TRBJ2-7; maybe TRBD2 (5 bases). This CDR3 is 14 amino acids long. Germline V gene sequence: CDR1 SGHRS, CDR2 YFSETQ. Trimming removed 0 bases at V and 2 bases at J, with 9 bases between. CDR3 DNA sequence: TGCGCCAGCAGCTTGGCCGGGGTCACCTACGAGCAGTACTTC. Amino acid sequence: CASSLAGVTYEQYF.

The CDR3 bases are TGTGCCATCAGTGAGGGGGGCTCAACTAATGAAAAACTGTTTTTT. It is translated as CAISEGGSTNEKLFF. The chain has TRBV10-3 and TRBJ1-4, with TRBD1 as a possible D gene (6 bases). CDR3 size: 15 residues. Germline loops: CDR1 ENHRY, CDR2 SYGVKD. The V end was cut by 2 bases, the J end by 0 bases, with 7 bases between.

The CDR3 bases are TGTGCCAGTAGACAGGGGGAGTGGGGCTACACCTTC. Protein sequence: CASRQGEWGYTF. This chain connects TRBV19 to TRBJ1-2; TRBD1 matches 8 bases. V was clipped by 6 bases and J by 8 bases; unmatched bases: 5. The CDR3 consists of 12 residues. Germline V lookup: CDR1 LNHDA, CDR2 SQIVND (reference sequence).

This clone occurred a few times. The chain links TRBV10-1 to TRBJ1-5, with D maybe TRBD1 (5 bases). Germline V gives CDR1 WNHNN, CDR2 SYGVQD (reference sequence). Trimming took 0 bases from V and 0 from J, leaving 15 bases between them. The CDR3 is made up of 18 amino acids. Here the CDR3 reads CASSESKDTDYSNQPQHF. CDR3 nucleotides: TGCGCCAGCAGTGAGTCGAAGGACACAGATTATAGCAATCAGCCCCAGCATTTT.

The rearrangement joins TRBV6-5 to TRBJ2-7; TRBD1 aligns across 8 bases. The CDR3 spans 14 residues. In germline, CDR1 is MNHEY, CDR2 SVGAGI. V was pared by 2 bases and J by 5 bases, with 5 bases of the junction left unmatched. The CDR3 DNA reads TGTGCCAGCAGTTACCTTGACAGGGGTCACGAGCAGTACTTC. Its protein is CASSYLDRGHEQYF.

The chain employs TRBV13 and TRBJ2-3, with D perhaps matching TRBD2 (5 bases). Looked up from germline, CDR1 is PRHDT and CDR2 is FYEKMQ (reference sequence). V was clipped by 5 bases and J by 2 bases, with 17 bases between them. CDR3 size: 16 residues. The CDR3: CASSTSDWGNTDTQYF. The CDR3 DNA is TGTGCCAGCAGCACCTCGGACTGGGGAAACACAGATACGCAGTATTTT.

The rearrangement joins TRBV7-2 to TRBJ2-3; possibly TRBD1 for D (6 bases). CDR3 length: 14 amino acids. Germline V gives CDR1 SGHTA, CDR2 FQGNSA. Trimming removed 1 base at V and 5 bases at J, with 10 bases between. CDR3 DNA: TGTGCCAGCAGCTTAGGGGCAGGGGAAGATACGCAGTATTTT. Its protein product is CASSLGAGEDTQYF. Filled out from reference TRBV7-2 and TRBJ2-3, the complete variable domain reads GAGVSQSPSNKVTEKGKDVELRCDPISGHTALYWYRQSLGQGLEFLIYFQGNSAPDKSGLPSDRFSAERTGGSVSTLTIQRTQQEDSAVYLCASSLGAGEDTQYFGPGTRLTVL.

Many counts were recorded for this clone. The gene calls are TRBV7-2 and TRBJ2-3; D call uncertain. Germline-derived CDR1 and CDR2 are SGHTA and FQGNSA. V was pared by 5 bases and J by 2 bases, with 14 bases between. CDR3 length: 15 amino acids. The CDR3 coding sequence is TGTGCCAGCAGCACAGACCGTGGAATCACAGATACGCAGTATTTT. As protein: CASSTDRGITDTQYF.

The chain recombines TRBV5-6 with TRBJ2-1; D gene ambiguous. V was pared by 2 bases and J by 5 bases, with 17 bases between. The CDR3 is 16 residues long. Per the germline V gene, CDR1 is SGHDT and CDR2 is YYEEEE. The CDR3 DNA reads TGTGCCAGCAGCTTCTATGCCCTCTACGGAGACAATGAGCAGTTCTTC. Translation: CASSFYALYGDNEQFF.

The rearrangement joins TRBV18 to TRBJ2-1, with 9 bases matching TRBD1. V lost 2 bases to trimming and J lost 7 bases; unmatched junction nucleotides: 12. The germline V gene encodes CDR1 KGHSH and CDR2 LQKENI. The CDR3 has 17 residues. CDR3 in amino acids: CASSPEAGTGHSNEQFF. CDR3 coding DNA: TGTGCCAGCTCACCAGAAGCCGGGACAGGGCACTCGAATGAGCAGTTCTTC.